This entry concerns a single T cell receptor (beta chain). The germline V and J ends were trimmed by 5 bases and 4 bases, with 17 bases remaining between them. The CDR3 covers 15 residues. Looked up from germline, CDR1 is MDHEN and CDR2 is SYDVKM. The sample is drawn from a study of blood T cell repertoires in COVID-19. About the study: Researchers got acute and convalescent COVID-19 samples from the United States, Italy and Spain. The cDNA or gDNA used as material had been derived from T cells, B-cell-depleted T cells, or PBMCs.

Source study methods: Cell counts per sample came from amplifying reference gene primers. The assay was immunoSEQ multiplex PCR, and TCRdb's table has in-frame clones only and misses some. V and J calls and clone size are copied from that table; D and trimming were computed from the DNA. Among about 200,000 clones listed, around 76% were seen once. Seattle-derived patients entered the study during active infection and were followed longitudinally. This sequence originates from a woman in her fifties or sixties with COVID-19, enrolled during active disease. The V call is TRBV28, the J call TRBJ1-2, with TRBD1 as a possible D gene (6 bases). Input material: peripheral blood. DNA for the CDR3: TGTGCCAGCAGTGAGACGGACAGCCTAGCCTATGGCTACACCTTC. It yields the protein CASSETDSLAYGYTF.